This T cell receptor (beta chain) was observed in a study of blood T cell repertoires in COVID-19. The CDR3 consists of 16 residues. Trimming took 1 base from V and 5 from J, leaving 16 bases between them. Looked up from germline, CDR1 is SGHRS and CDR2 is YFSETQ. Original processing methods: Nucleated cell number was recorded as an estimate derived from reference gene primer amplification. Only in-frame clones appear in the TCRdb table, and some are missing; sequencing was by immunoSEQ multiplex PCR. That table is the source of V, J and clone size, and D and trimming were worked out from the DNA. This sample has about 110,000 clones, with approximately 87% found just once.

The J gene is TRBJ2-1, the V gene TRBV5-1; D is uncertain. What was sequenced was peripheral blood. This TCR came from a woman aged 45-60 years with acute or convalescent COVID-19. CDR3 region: CASSLLGSRSDNEQFF. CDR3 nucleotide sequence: TGCGCCAGCAGCTTGCTTGGTTCTAGAAGTGACAATGAGCAGTTCTTC.